The source of this T cell receptor (beta chain) is a study of T-cell reconstitution after alpha-beta-depleted transplantation in children. The CDR3 consists of 13 residues. V lost 7 bases, J lost 6 bases, and 5 bases stayed unmatched. CDR1 is MNHEY and CDR2 is SMNVEV in the germline V gene (reference sequence). Unique molecular identifiers were used to barcode this TCRbeta library. Each CDR3 protein is one row after TCRdb ran MiXCR on the PCR reads. This table holds around 380,000 distinct CDR3 sequences, about a tenth found once. This clonotype showed up many times. This specimen consisted of PBMCs from the stem cell graft donor, obtained from the stem cell graft. This receptor was identified in a human donor who donated a stem cell graft to a child with acute myeloid leukemia. The V call is TRBV27, the J call TRBJ2-1; the match to TRBD2 covers 8 bases. The CDR3 region has the DNA TGTGCCAGCACCCGCGGGGGGTTCAATGAGCAGTTCTTC. Amino acid sequence: CASTRGGFNEQFF.